This T cell receptor (beta chain) was sequenced in a study of shared clonotypes between healthy human individuals. This was a deep-level run. Per the authors' pipeline: Junction-only sequences produced by ImmunoSEQ had no quality scores, so filtering differed. The protocol was immunoSEQ multiplex PCR, while the TCRdb copy is restricted to in-frame clones and leaves out a portion. That table furnishes V, J and clone size, whereas the DNA furnished D and trimming. The table shows around 700,000 clones, with 72% occurring only once. HIV-negative, healthy adults without recent acute infections or vaccinations were the donors. Comment on this clone: The antigen is not known.

Germline loops: CDR1 SEHNR, CDR2 FQNEAQ (reference sequence). The CDR3 runs 13 residues. With 3 bases removed from V and 5 bases from J, the gap between germline ends came to 8 bases. Study-level results: Some clonotypes were shared by all four sorted-subset donors, while others were not shared. The non-shared ones had lower generation probabilities than the shared ones.

Sequencing input: memory CD4+ T cells sorted from blood. Subset indicated: CD45RA-negative fraction. The J gene is TRBJ1-5, the V gene TRBV7-9; D is ambiguous. This TCR was sampled from a woman between 25 and 40 years old in good health. CDR3 protein: CASSFTLDQPQHF. CDR3 in DNA: TGTGCCAGCAGCTTTACGCTAGATCAGCCCCAGCATTTT.